Listed here are 27 T cell receptor beta chains from one sample, sequenced in a study of T cells in Graves' hyperthyroidism and ophthalmopathy. TCR beta CDR3 region amplification was performed from RNA transcripts. The TCR CDR3 first-round RT-PCR relied on the HTBI primer set. MiXCR, applied by TCRdb to the multiplex PCR reads, yields one record per CDR3 protein. The repertoire consists of about 540,000 distinct CDR3 sequences, with approximately 44% occurring once and the leading ten covering around 8%. The sample taken for sequencing was peripheral blood or thyroid tissue (not recorded which). The source is a woman younger than 35 with Graves' hyperthyroidism.

This clonotype has just a few counts. The chain links TRBV3-1 to TRBJ1-1; D gene unclear. Germline V gene data show CDR1 as LGHDT and CDR2 as YNNKEL (reference sequence). Between the trimmed V and J ends, which lost 3 bases and 0 bases, there was a span of 14 bases. CDR3 length: 16 residues. The CDR3 sequence is CASSHRSDYLNTEAFF. CDR3 sequence (DNA): TGTGCCAGCAGCCATAGGTCGGACTACCTGAACACTGAAGCTTTCTTT. Full variable domain (outside the CDR3, taken from reference TRBV3-1 and TRBJ1-1): DTAVSQTPKYLVTQMGNDKSIKCEQNLGHDTMYWYKQDSKKFLKIMFSYNNKELIINETVPNRFSPKSPDKAHLNLHINSLELGDSAVYFCASSHRSDYLNTEAFFGQGTRLTVV.

V gene TRBV15 combines with J gene TRBJ1-1; D might be TRBD1 (6 bases). Per germline, CDR1 LNHNV and CDR2 YYDKDF (reference sequence). This CDR3 spans 16 amino acids. V was pared by 2 bases and J by 10 bases, with 23 bases between. CDR3 bases: TGTGCCACCAGCAGAAGAAACAGGGCTGAACACCGGGGAGCTTTCTTT. This encodes CATSRRNRAEHRGAFF.

This chain links TRBV19 with TRBJ2-3; D is unclear. V lost 4 bases and J lost 2, with 10 bases in between. This CDR3 has 14 residues. Germline assignment: CDR1 LNHDA and CDR2 SQIVND (reference sequence). CDR3 nucleotides: TGTGCCAGTAGTACTCCAGGAGTCACAGATACGCAGTATTTT. It encodes CASSTPGVTDTQYF.

This clonotype was counted at least ten times. A much larger clone differs from this one at a single base, so this may be a read error. V usage is TRBV29-1 and J usage is TRBJ1-2, with D unresolved. Per germline, CDR1 SQVTM and CDR2 ANQGSEA. Trimming took off 7 bases at V and 4 bases at J, with 16 bases between the two ends. This CDR3 spans 13 amino acids. In DNA form, the CDR3 reads TGCAGCGCCTCCTCGGAGGAAAGCTATGGCTACACCTTC. It translates to CSASSEESYGYTF.

This chain connects TRBV18 to TRBJ1-5; D is possibly TRBD1 (6 bases). The CDR3 spans 15 residues. Germline CDR1 and CDR2: KGHSH and LQKENI. Trimming took 6 bases from V and 4 from J, leaving 16 bases between them. CDR3 DNA: TGTGCCAGCTCCCTCGTCGGGACACTGAATCAGCCCCAGCATTTT. It encodes CASSLVGTLNQPQHF.

The CDR3, as DNA: TGTGCCAGCAGCCCTTCTATCGGCGGGATCACCGGGGAGCTGTTTTTT. This sequence encodes CASSPSIGGITGELFF. The chain recombines TRBV6-4 with TRBJ2-2, with D tentatively TRBD2 (6 bases). V was pared by 6 bases and J by 4 bases, with 18 bases between. The CDR3 spans 16 residues. The germline V gene encodes CDR1 MRHNA and CDR2 SNTAGT.

Note on this clonotype: This may be a read error: a much more frequent sequence differs by one nucleotide. V and J are TRBV6-1 and TRBJ1-6, with a tentative D call TRBD1 (5 bases). Germline lookup yields CDR1 MNHNS and CDR2 SASEGT. The CDR3 has 18 residues. Trimming cost V 1 base and J 8 bases, with 21 bases left between them. CDR3 residues: CASSEGSLQEMMDSPLHF. The CDR3 nucleotides read TGTGCCAGCAGTGAAGGCTCCCTACAGGAGATGATGGATTCACCCCTCCACTTT.

This clonotype was counted many times. CDR3 in DNA: TGTGCCAGCAGTGCCCGGGACAGGTCCTACGAGCAGTACTTC. Its translation is CASSARDRSYEQYF. This chain connects TRBV27 to TRBJ2-7, with TRBD1 identical over 8 bases. The CDR3 loop spans 14 amino acids. V was clipped by 5 bases and J by 1 base; unmatched bases: 4. In germline, CDR1 is MNHEY, CDR2 SMNVEV (reference sequence).

This clonotype has just a few counts. The V call is TRBV7-8, the J call TRBJ2-1, with 7 bases matching TRBD1. Trimming took 6 bases from V and 5 from J; bases not matched to a gene: 4. This CDR3 has 13 residues. Germline CDR1 SGHVS, CDR2 FQNEAQ. The CDR3 reads CASSYTGDNEQFF. CDR3 nucleotide sequence: TGTGCCAGCAGTTATACAGGGGACAATGAGCAGTTCTTC.

V and J are TRBV5-1 and TRBJ2-7; 9 positions match TRBD2. Germline V gene data show CDR1 as SGHRS and CDR2 as YFSETQ. V lost 4 bases, J lost 7 bases, and 15 bases stayed unmatched. The CDR3 spans 16 residues. The CDR3 is CASSQDGAGGPNEQYF. The CDR3 region has the DNA TGCGCCAGCAGCCAGGACGGGGCGGGAGGGCCTAATGAGCAGTACTTC.

This clonotype was seen once. CDR3 sequence reads: CSASSDRDNTEAFF. CDR3 DNA sequence: TGCAGTGCCAGCAGTGACAGGGACAACACTGAAGCTTTCTTT. This sequence joins TRBV20-1 and TRBJ1-1; the match to TRBD1 covers 7 bases. Germline lookup yields CDR1 DFQATT and CDR2 SNEGSKA (reference sequence). CDR3 length equals 14 residues. V lost 6 bases and J lost 2; bases outside the gene matches: 9.

This clonotype was picked up many times. V gene TRBV27 combines with J gene TRBJ1-6; D not certain. Germline CDR1 reads MNHEY; CDR2 reads SMNVEV (reference sequence). V lost 4 bases, J lost 9 bases, and 10 bases lay in between. The CDR3 has 13 amino acids. CDR3 nucleotides: TGTGCCAGCAGTTCGCTACAGAGTTCACCCCTCCACTTT. Protein: CASSSLQSSPLHF.

Points on this clonotype: This clone may be a read error of a much larger clone one base away. The chain has TRBV6-1 and TRBJ1-1; the D is unclear. The germline V gene has CDR1 MNHNS and CDR2 SASEGT. This CDR3 contains 16 residues. Written as DNA, the CDR3 is TGTGCCATCAGTTACCCCCTCGGGCAGATGCCCACTGAAGCTTTCTTT. Residues: CAISYPLGQMPTEAFF.

This clonotype was detected only a few times. A read error is possible here, since a much larger clone lies one base away. This chain links TRBV5-8 with TRBJ1-5; the D is unclear. Per germline, CDR1 SGHTS and CDR2 YDEGEE. The CDR3 loop spans 13 amino acids. CDR3: CASNLATHQPQHF. The DNA for the CDR3 is TGTGCCAGCAACTTGGCCACGCATCAGCCCCAGCATTTT.

This clonotype was counted many times. The CDR3 sequence: CSARGKTPGLRNLDSSYEQYF. For the CDR3, the DNA is TGCAGTGCTAGAGGAAAAACCCCGGGACTCCGTAACCTTGACAGCTCCTACGAGCAGTACTTC. This rearrangement joins TRBV20-1 to TRBJ2-7, with D possibly being TRBD2 (6 bases). Germline lookup yields CDR1 DFQATT and CDR2 SNEGSKA (reference sequence). This CDR3 is 21 amino acids long. Trimming took 1 base from V and 0 from J, leaving 31 bases between them.

The rearrangement joins TRBV7-9 to TRBJ2-7, with 8 bases that match TRBD1. This CDR3 spans 15 amino acids. Germline CDR1 and CDR2: SEHNR and FQNEAQ (reference sequence). V trimming: 3 bases; J trimming: 5 bases; junction bases outside the gene matches: 9. The CDR3 sequence: CASSLAGGAGNEQYF. CDR3 coding DNA: TGTGCCAGCAGCTTGGCAGGGGGCGCGGGCAACGAGCAGTACTTC.

The chain couples TRBV5-4 to TRBJ2-5; 8 positions agree with TRBD2. V shed 4 bases, J shed 4 bases, and the junction held 6 bases outside the gene matches. The germline CDR1 and CDR2 sequences are SGHNT and YYREEE (reference sequence). The CDR3 is made up of 14 amino acids. Here the CDR3 DNA reads TGTGCCAGCAGCCAGCAGCGGGAGTTAGAGACCCAGTACTTC. Translating it yields CASSQQRELETQYF.

A word on this clonotype: This could be a read error, since a much larger clone is one nucleotide away. The chain carries TRBV5-1 and TRBJ1-6; D remains ambiguous. CDR1 is SGHRS, CDR2 YFSETQ, per germline. Trimming took off 4 bases at V and 9 bases at J, with 17 bases between the two ends. CDR3 length: 15 residues. In nucleotides, the CDR3 is TGCGCCAGCAGCCCCGACGGGTCAAATAGTTCACCCCTCCACTTT. This translates into CASSPDGSNSSPLHF.

V usage is TRBV20-1 and J usage is TRBJ1-6; D may be TRBD1 (5 bases). V was shortened by 1 base and J by 8 bases, with 12 bases between the two germline ends. The CDR3 has 14 residues. Looked up from germline, CDR1 is DFQATT and CDR2 is SNEGSKA (reference sequence). For the CDR3, the DNA is TGCAGTGCTAGAGGAGGCAGGGTTGATTCACCCCTCCACTTT. Protein sequence: CSARGGRVDSPLHF.

This clonotype appeared many times. CDR3 DNA sequence: TGTGCCAGCAGTGAATCTGGGTTTGGGAGTCAGCCCCAGCATTTT. It translates to CASSESGFGSQPQHF. The chain uses TRBV25-1 and TRBJ1-5; no reliable D call. The CDR3 has 15 residues. V lost 1 base and J lost 6, with 13 bases in between. In germline, CDR1 is MGHDK, CDR2 SYGVNS.

At least ten counts were recorded for this clonotype. The chain is built from TRBV2 and TRBJ2-7; D is ambiguous. The CDR3 consists of 13 residues. Germline V lookup: CDR1 SNHLY, CDR2 FYNNEI. Trimming took off 7 bases at V and 2 bases at J, with 12 bases between the two ends. The CDR3 loop reads CASKASGPYEQYF. CDR3 nucleotide sequence: TGTGCCAGCAAAGCCTCTGGACCCTACGAGCAGTACTTC.

This clonotype was found many times. The chain's CDR3 is CASSLWDRGPPQHF. The DNA of the CDR3 is TGTGCCAGCAGTTTATGGGACAGGGGCCCCCCCCAGCATTTT. J is TRBJ1-5 and V is TRBV12-3 or TRBV12-4, with TRBD1 matching 10 bases. The length of the CDR3 is 14 residues. With 2 bases clipped from V and 10 bases from J, the junction kept 5 bases outside the gene matches.

This clonotype was observed many times. The CDR3 DNA follows: TGCAGCGTTGAATTACGTGCTGAGCAGTTCTTC. This sequence encodes CSVELRAEQFF. The chain carries TRBV29-1 and TRBJ2-1; unclear D gene. Trimming left V 2 bases short and J 9 bases short, with 8 bases between. CDR3 length: 11 amino acids. CDR1 SQVTM and CDR2 ANQGSEA come from the germline V gene.

The sample holds many counts of this clonotype. This chain connects TRBV27 to TRBJ2-7; D is ambiguous. Trimming left V 0 bases short and J 4 bases short, with 7 bases between. The V gene's germline CDR1 is MNHEY and CDR2 SMNVEV (reference sequence). The CDR3 consists of 13 residues. The CDR3 is CASSLSEKYEQYF. The CDR3 coding sequence is TGTGCCAGCAGTTTATCGGAGAAGTACGAGCAGTACTTC.

This clonotype was seen a single time. The chain combines TRBV29-1 with TRBJ2-5, with D perhaps matching TRBD1 (6 bases). The germline V and J ends were trimmed by 8 bases and 4 bases, with 14 bases remaining between them. Germline V gene data show CDR1 as SQVTM and CDR2 as ANQGSEA. This CDR3 region has 12 residues. The CDR3 loop is CSFRGRGETQYF. Here the CDR3 DNA reads TGCAGCTTCAGGGGAAGAGGAGAGACCCAGTACTTC.

The J gene is TRBJ2-3, the V gene TRBV2; D perhaps matches TRBD2 (6 bases). In germline, CDR1 is SNHLY, CDR2 FYNNEI. V was trimmed by 10 bases and J by 1 base, leaving 15 bases between them. The CDR3 consists of 14 residues. The CDR3 bases are TGTGCCACCTCGAGTAGCGGACGCACAGATACGCAGTATTTT. Translated: CATSSSGRTDTQYF.

The chain links TRBV2 to TRBJ1-2, with 9 bases lining up with TRBD1. This CDR3 spans 15 amino acids. The ends lost 8 bases at V and 3 bases at J; junction bases unmatched: 10. The germline CDR1 and CDR2 sequences are SNHLY and FYNNEI. The chain's CDR3 is CASSSPGTGYYGYTF. The CDR3 DNA reads TGTGCCAGCTCCTCTCCCGGGACAGGGTACTATGGCTACACCTTC. Based on the CDR3 plus reference TRBV2 and TRBJ1-2, the full variable domain is EPEVTQTPSHQVTQMGQEVILRCVPISNHLYFYWYRQILGQKVEFLVSFYNNEISEKSEIFDDQFSVERPDGSNFTLKIRSTKLEDSAMYFCASSSPGTGYYGYTFGSGTRLTVV.